This TCR beta chain was identified during a study of technical replicates of blood from several donors. The V end lost 3 bases, the J end lost 7 bases, and 10 bases lay between the germline ends. CDR3 length: 14 amino acids. Germline V gene sequence: CDR1 MNHNS, CDR2 SASEGT. Assay: immunoSEQ multiplex PCR; the TCRdb copy retains only in-frame clones and omits some. The sample yields over 55,000 clones, approximately 97% seen once. This chain links TRBV6-1 with TRBJ1-6; unclear D gene. The material sequenced was T cells isolated from PBMCs. This receptor was identified in a human donor in good health. CDR3 nucleotide sequence: TGTGCCAGCAGTGAGTGGGCCGCAAATTCACCCCTCCACTTT. It translates to CASSEWAANSPLHF.